The 27 T cell receptor beta chains presented below share a single source sample, sequenced in a study of T-cell reconstitution after alpha-beta-depleted transplantation in children. Molecular barcoding with unique molecular identifiers was used for the TCRbeta library. Using its own MiXCR run on the PCR reads, TCRdb lists one record per CDR3 protein. Of about 610,000 distinct CDR3 sequences in the sample, roughly a tenth were seen once. The material was PBMCs from the stem cell graft donor, obtained from the stem cell graft. The receptor source for this set is a human donor who donated a stem cell graft to a child with acute myeloid leukemia.

This rearrangement joins TRBV27 to TRBJ1-5; 9 nucleotides align to TRBD1. CDR1 is MNHEY, CDR2 SMNVEV, per germline (reference sequence). The CDR3 spans 15 residues. V was pared by 7 bases and J by 2 bases, with 6 bases of the junction left unmatched. CDR3 in DNA: TGTGCCAGCAACGGACAGGGGAACCGCAATCAGCCCCAGCATTTT. Translating gives CASNGQGNRNQPQHF.

The genes are TRBV20-1 and TRBJ1-2; D uncertain. V lost 3 bases to trimming and J lost 3 bases, with 5 bases between them. There are 11 residues in the CDR3. Germline V CDR1 and CDR2: DFQATT, SNEGSKA (reference sequence). In DNA, the CDR3 is TGCAGTGCTAGGTTAGACTATGGCTACACCTTC. This codes for CSARLDYGYTF.

This clonotype was seen more than once but under ten times. The J gene is TRBJ2-5, the V gene TRBV20-1; 10 bases match TRBD1. The V and J ends lost 5 bases and 4 bases, in that order; junction bases with no gene match: 7. Looked up from germline, CDR1 is DFQATT and CDR2 is SNEGSKA (reference sequence). CDR3 size: 14 residues. Here the CDR3 reads CSAERDRGGETQYF. The CDR3 coding sequence is TGCAGTGCTGAAAGGGACAGGGGTGGAGAGACCCAGTACTTC.

V and J are TRBV20-1 and TRBJ2-3; 8 nucleotides line up with TRBD2. Looked up from germline, CDR1 is DFQATT and CDR2 is SNEGSKA (reference sequence). The CDR3 has 14 amino acids. J gave up 2 bases and V 3 bases, and 4 bases lay outside the gene matches. CDR3 in DNA: TGCAGTGCTAGCGGGAGGGGATTCACAGATACGCAGTATTTT. This encodes CSASGRGFTDTQYF.

This rearrangement joins TRBV25-1 to TRBJ2-7; TRBD2 might be the D (5 bases). Germline V gene lookup returns CDR1 MGHDK and CDR2 SYGVNS. V was cut by 2 bases and J by 2 bases, with 13 bases left in between. This CDR3 has 15 residues. The CDR3 sequence is CASSEETRGTYEQYF. CDR3 nucleotides: TGTGCCAGCAGTGAAGAGACTCGAGGGACCTACGAGCAGTACTTC.

In this sample, this clonotype turned up a few times. This chain joins TRBV7-2 and TRBJ1-2; TRBD1 matches at 9 bases. In germline, CDR1 is SGHTA, CDR2 FQGNSA. This CDR3 has 14 amino acids. V lost 5 bases to trimming and J lost 5 bases; unmatched junction nucleotides: 6. CDR3 loop: CASSRDRVTYGYTF. The DNA of the CDR3 is TGTGCCAGCAGCCGGGACAGGGTTACTTATGGCTACACCTTC.

This clonotype was recorded many times. The chain couples TRBV6-4 to TRBJ2-2, with 12 bases lining up with TRBD2. V shed 10 bases and J 3 bases; nucleotides not matched to a gene: 15. This CDR3 contains 18 residues. The V gene's germline CDR1 is MRHNA and CDR2 SNTAGT. CDR3 amino acids: CATTDLAGGPCDTGELFF. The CDR3 nucleotides are TGTGCCACCACCGACCTAGCGGGAGGGCCTTGCGACACCGGGGAGCTGTTTTTT.

This clonotype appeared once. V and J are TRBV11-3 and TRBJ2-5; 7 bases are shared with TRBD1. The V gene end was trimmed by 4 bases and the J gene end by 5 bases; junction bases not matched to a gene: 10. CDR3 length equals 15 residues. CDR1 is SGHNT, CDR2 YENEEA, per germline. CDR3: CASSWGTAMGETQYF. As DNA, the CDR3 is TGTGCCAGCAGCTGGGGGACAGCGATGGGGGAGACCCAGTACTTC. Complete variable domain (other parts from reference TRBV11-3 and TRBJ2-5): EAGVVQSPRYKIIEKKQPVAFWCNPISGHNTLYWYLQNLGQGPELLIRYENEEAVDDSQLPKDRFSAERLKGVDSTLKIQPAELGDSAVYLCASSWGTAMGETQYFGPGTRLLVL.

The chain couples TRBV18 to TRBJ2-7; 10 bases map to TRBD1. The CDR3 runs to 16 residues. CDR1 and CDR2 from the germline V gene are KGHSH and LQKENI. V lost 4 bases, J lost 5 bases, and 11 bases stayed unmatched. The CDR3 sequence: CASSLRPGQGRDEQYF. CDR3 bases: TGTGCCAGCTCACTTCGCCCGGGACAGGGGAGGGACGAGCAGTACTTC.

This clonotype was seen many times. The rearrangement links TRBV29-1 to TRBJ1-4; D is perhaps TRBD1 (6 bases). The CDR3 consists of 14 residues. Trimming cost V 6 bases and J 2 bases, with 13 bases left between them. Germline CDR1 is SQVTM and CDR2 is ANQGSEA. CDR3 bases: TGCAGCGTCTCCGGACAGTCCACTAATGAAAAACTGTTTTTT. This sequence encodes CSVSGQSTNEKLFF.

The rearrangement joins TRBV30 to TRBJ2-6, with D possibly called TRBD1 or TRBD2 (5 bases each). The CDR3 consists of 16 residues. Germline-derived CDR1 and CDR2 are GTSNPN and SVGIG (reference sequence). Between the trimmed V and J ends, which lost 5 bases and 0 bases, there was a span of 14 bases. The CDR3 sequence is CAWGTASFSGANVLTF. The CDR3 coding sequence is TGTGCCTGGGGGACGGCGTCTTTCTCTGGGGCCAACGTCCTGACTTTC.

The rearrangement uses TRBV7-2 and TRBJ2-1, with D perhaps matching TRBD2 (5 bases). V shed 3 bases and J shed 0 bases, with 9 bases lying between them. The germline V gene encodes CDR1 SGHTA and CDR2 FQGNSA. The CDR3 extends over 15 amino acids. The CDR3 DNA follows: TGTGCCAGCAGCTTTACGGGAAACTCCTACAATGAGCAGTTCTTC. Amino acids: CASSFTGNSYNEQFF.

This chain connects TRBV19 to TRBJ2-1; maybe TRBD2 (6 bases). This CDR3 spans 15 amino acids. Germline V lookup: CDR1 LNHDA, CDR2 SQIVND (reference sequence). V was clipped by 7 bases and J by 5 bases, with 18 bases between them. The CDR3 loop reads CASMGDSLEDNEQFF. CDR3 DNA sequence: TGTGCCAGTATGGGGGACTCCCTAGAGGACAATGAGCAGTTCTTC.

This clonotype was seen a few times. This rearrangement joins TRBV18 to TRBJ1-6; 7 positions match TRBD1. CDR1 and CDR2 from the germline V gene are KGHSH and LQKENI. J lost 3 bases, V lost 3 bases, and 2 bases had no gene match. The CDR3 is 15 amino acids. The CDR3 loop is CASSPGTDYNSPLHF. The CDR3 region has the DNA TGTGCCAGCTCACCTGGGACAGACTATAATTCACCCCTCCACTTT.

This clonotype has more than one count but fewer than ten. V usage is TRBV18 and J usage is TRBJ2-7; D perhaps matches TRBD1 (5 bases). V was pared by 3 bases and J by 0 bases, with 12 bases between. The CDR3 loop spans 15 amino acids. The germline gives CDR1 KGHSH, CDR2 LQKENI. The CDR3 nucleotides are TGTGCCAGCTCACCTGCGGTGGACACCTCCTACGAGCAGTACTTC. Encoded protein: CASSPAVDTSYEQYF.

There are a few counts of this clonotype. An end of the junction differs from the germline gene, which may be a read error. The gene calls are TRBV20-1 and TRBJ2-7, with D possibly being TRBD2 (6 bases). CDR1 and CDR2 (germline): DFQATT, SNEGSKA (reference sequence). The CDR3 consists of 15 residues. Here the CDR3 DNA reads TGCAGTACTAGAGATTCGACTAGGTTTACCTACGAGCAGTACTTC. Its translation is CSTRDSTRFTYEQYF.

This CDR3 is CASSQVAGLDGYTF. The CDR3 coding sequence is TGTGCCAGCAGCCAAGTCGCAGGACTGGATGGCTACACCTTC. The chain is built from TRBV4-2 and TRBJ1-2; D ambiguous. Trimming stripped 1 base from V and 6 bases from J, with 12 bases between. Germline V gene data show CDR1 as LGHNA and CDR2 as YNFKEQ. This CDR3 is built from 14 residues.

This chain links TRBV12-3 or TRBV12-4 with TRBJ1-5, with 7 bases aligning to TRBD1. The junction had 6 bases not matched to a gene; V was cut back by 7 bases and J by 3 bases. The CDR3 contains 14 residues. The CDR3 here is CASIRGGFNQPQHF. Written as DNA, the CDR3 is TGTGCCAGCATCCGAGGGGGCTTCAATCAGCCCCAGCATTTT.

This clonotype came up a few times. The chain is built from TRBV7-2 and TRBJ2-1, with 8 bases lining up with TRBD2. The CDR3 spans 13 residues. The germline gives CDR1 SGHTA, CDR2 FQGNSA. V lost 8 bases, J lost 9 bases, and 9 bases stayed unmatched. The CDR3 bases are TGTGCCAGCGTCCCTAGCGGGTTCGGTGAGCAGTTCTTC. Protein sequence: CASVPSGFGEQFF.

As DNA, the CDR3 is TGCGCCAGCAGCCCACAGGGGTACGAGAACACTGAAGCTTTCTTT. The encoded protein is CASSPQGYENTEAFF. This chain links TRBV5-1 with TRBJ1-1; 7 nucleotides align to TRBD1. The CDR3 contains 15 residues. Germline V CDR1 and CDR2: SGHRS, YFSETQ. V lost 4 bases and J lost 1; bases outside the gene matches: 7. The variable domain in full, completed from reference TRBV5-1 and TRBJ1-1, reads KAGVTQTPRYLIKTRGQQVTLSCSPISGHRSVSWYQQTPGQGLQFLFEYFSETQRNKGNFPGRFSGRQFSNSRSEMNVSTLELGDSALYLCASSPQGYENTEAFFGQGTRLTVV.

The genes are TRBV20-1 and TRBJ2-7; TRBD2 aligns across 7 bases. CDR3 length equals 14 residues. V shed 6 bases and J 2 bases; nucleotides not matched to a gene: 10. Germline CDR1 reads DFQATT; CDR2 reads SNEGSKA (reference sequence). CDR3 nucleotide sequence: TGCAGTGCCAAAACCGGGACTACAGCCTACGAGCAGTACTTC. This codes for CSAKTGTTAYEQYF.

V and J are TRBV7-3 and TRBJ2-1; 8 nucleotides align to TRBD2. In germline, CDR1 is SGHTA, CDR2 FQGTGA. With V trimmed by 5 bases and J by 9 bases, 12 bases remained unmatched. CDR3 length: 15 residues. The CDR3 loop is CASSESGRGMSEQFF. The CDR3 DNA sequence: TGTGCCAGCAGCGAGAGCGGGAGAGGGATGAGTGAGCAGTTCTTC.

This clonotype was found many times. The chain joins TRBV20-1 to TRBJ2-7; 8 bases align to TRBD1. The CDR3 totals 12 residues. The trim removed 6 bases at V and 4 bases at J, leaving 5 bases unmatched. Germline V gene sequence: CDR1 DFQATT, CDR2 SNEGSKA (reference sequence). CDR3 bases: TGCAGTGCGCGGGACAGGCGATACGAGCAGTACTTC. It is translated as CSARDRRYEQYF.

The chain is built from TRBV4-3 and TRBJ2-1, with TRBD2 matching over 9 bases. J gave up 5 bases and V 3 bases, and 8 bases lay outside the gene matches. The CDR3 covers 16 residues. Germline lookup yields CDR1 LGHNA and CDR2 YSLEER. CDR3 DNA sequence: TGCGCCAGCAGCCAGTTCGGGACTAGCCCTAACAATGAGCAGTTCTTC. Translated, it gives CASSQFGTSPNNEQFF.

This chain connects TRBV29-1 to TRBJ2-7; D remains unclear. Trimming left V 1 base short and J 3 bases short, with 7 bases between. Germline V gene lookup returns CDR1 SQVTM and CDR2 ANQGSEA. CDR3 size: 12 residues. The CDR3 bases are TGCAGCGTTGAAGTTGGGAACTACGAGCAGTACTTC. Amino acid sequence: CSVEVGNYEQYF.

CDR3 residues: CASSHRLAGVGEQYF. Here the CDR3 DNA reads TGTGCCAGCAGCCATCGACTAGCGGGAGTGGGGGAGCAGTACTTC. The J gene is TRBJ2-7, the V gene TRBV3-1, with 12 positions matching TRBD2. This CDR3 has 15 amino acids. Unmatched junction bases numbered 7, after V lost 3 bases and J lost 7 bases. Germline values: CDR1 LGHDT, CDR2 YNNKEL (reference sequence).

The V call is TRBV30, the J call TRBJ1-1; D not resolved. With 2 bases removed from V and 8 bases from J, the gap between germline ends came to 9 bases. The CDR3 runs 11 residues. Germline V lookup: CDR1 GTSNPN, CDR2 SVGIG (reference sequence). The CDR3 protein is CAWSLGREAFF. The CDR3 DNA reads TGTGCCTGGAGTTTAGGGAGAGAAGCTTTCTTT.